Each of the 17 T cell receptor beta chains below was sequenced from the same sample in a study of blood T cell repertoires in COVID-19. Profiled with immunoSEQ multiplex PCR; TCRdb holds only in-frame clones, not every one. The table includes some 270,000 clones, around 90% detected once. The sample consisted of PBMCs or T cells enriched from blood (not recorded which). The receptors shown here come from a woman aged 40 to 50 who had recovered from COVID-19.

The chain is built from TRBV2 and TRBJ2-7; possible D gene TRBD1, 5 bases. Between the trimmed V and J ends, which lost 11 bases and 6 bases, there was a span of 20 bases. Germline V gene sequence: CDR1 SNHLY, CDR2 FYNNEI. The CDR3 consists of 13 residues. CDR3 DNA sequence: TGTGCCGGTAGAAGAGTCAGGGCAGGCGAGCAGTACTTC. Translated: CAGRRVRAGEQYF. Looking up the rest from reference TRBV2 and TRBJ2-7 gives the full variable domain: EPEVTQTPSHQVTQMGQEVILRCVPISNHLYFYWYRQILGQKVEFLVSFYNNEISEKSEIFDDQFSVERPDGSNFTLKIRSTKLEDSAMYFCAGRRVRAGEQYFGPGTRLTVT.

V and J are TRBV18 and TRBJ2-1; D perhaps matches TRBD2 (5 bases). This CDR3 has 18 amino acids. V was pared by 0 bases and J by 4 bases, with 19 bases between. Germline CDR1 reads KGHSH; CDR2 reads LQKENI. This CDR3 reads CASSPPSSDYLNYNEQFF. The CDR3 DNA reads TGTGCCAGCTCACCACCTTCGTCCGACTACCTGAATTACAATGAGCAGTTCTTC.

A few counts support this clone. The gene calls are TRBV5-1 and TRBJ1-5; 8 positions agree with TRBD1. Germline V lookup: CDR1 SGHRS, CDR2 YFSETQ. Unmatched junction bases numbered 9, after V lost 4 bases and J lost 6 bases. This CDR3 contains 15 residues. CDR3 loop: CASSEQGGVSQPQHF. The CDR3 DNA reads TGCGCCAGCAGCGAACAGGGGGGGGTTAGTCAGCCCCAGCATTTT.

This clone has only one observation. This chain uses TRBV18 with TRBJ1-5, with a weak D call TRBD1 (6 bases). V lost 2 bases and J lost 4, with 9 bases in between. The CDR3 length is 14 residues. Germline-derived CDR1 and CDR2 are KGHSH and LQKENI. The DNA of the CDR3 is TGTGCCAGCTCACCATCAACAGGGAATCAGCCCCAGCATTTT. Translating gives CASSPSTGNQPQHF.

Only one count was recorded for this clone. The chain has TRBV19 and TRBJ1-1; 7 bases agree with TRBD1. Trimming at V came to 5 bases and at J to 0 bases, leaving 3 bases not matched to a gene. Germline V gene sequence: CDR1 LNHDA, CDR2 SQIVND (reference sequence). The CDR3 length is 14 residues. CDR3 in DNA: TGTGCCAGTAGTCGCGGACAGGTGAACACTGAAGCTTTCTTT. Its translation: CASSRGQVNTEAFF.

The chain employs TRBV19 and TRBJ2-6; TRBD1 might be the D (8 bases). Trimming shortened V by 4 bases and J by 0 bases, and 31 bases separated the two germline ends. Germline CDR1 and CDR2: LNHDA and SQIVND (reference sequence). CDR3 length equals 23 residues. Here the CDR3 reads CASSKLPRQGLRLADSGANVLTF. CDR3 DNA: TGTGCCAGTAGTAAATTGCCGAGACAGGGGTTACGGCTAGCGGACTCTGGGGCCAACGTCCTGACTTTC.

J is TRBJ2-1 and V is TRBV7-8; TRBD2 might be the D (5 bases). The V gene's germline CDR1 is SGHVS and CDR2 FQNEAQ. Trimming left V 6 bases short and J 8 bases short, with 38 bases between. This CDR3 region has 21 residues. The DNA of the CDR3 is TGTGCCAGCAGTTTTCGGAGCTATCGGAGGTCCGGCGGGCCCTTTTCGGATGAGCAGTTCTTC. It yields the protein CASSFRSYRRSGGPFSDEQFF.

The CDR3 bases are TGTGCCAGCTCACCTAGAATAACGGGACTAGGAAGTTATGAGCAGTACTTC. Amino acid sequence: CASSPRITGLGSYEQYF. The chain employs TRBV18 and TRBJ2-7, with 8 positions matching TRBD2. V lost 3 bases, J lost 7 bases, and 17 bases stayed unmatched. The CDR3 extends over 17 amino acids. Germline V gene sequence: CDR1 KGHSH, CDR2 LQKENI.

This clone was observed a single time. The rearrangement links TRBV10-1 to TRBJ2-3, with 11 bases lining up with TRBD2. Germline-derived CDR1 and CDR2 are WNHNN and SYGVQD (reference sequence). V gave up 1 base and J gave up 5 bases; unmatched junction bases: 14. This CDR3 is built from 19 residues. The CDR3 sequence: CASSEYPGLAGGHGDTQYF. The CDR3 region has the DNA TGCGCCAGCAGTGAGTACCCAGGGCTAGCGGGAGGTCATGGAGATACGCAGTATTTT.

The chain recombines TRBV18 with TRBJ2-1, with TRBD1 identical over 7 bases. J was trimmed by 5 bases and V by 4 bases; bases with no gene match: 5. CDR1 is KGHSH and CDR2 is LQKENI in the germline V gene. CDR3 length equals 14 residues. CDR3 amino acids: CASSLSGTDNEQFF. The CDR3 region has the DNA TGTGCCAGCTCACTCTCCGGGACAGACAATGAGCAGTTCTTC.

This clone was recorded only once. The chain uses TRBV23-1 and TRBJ1-2; 8 nucleotides agree with TRBD1. TRBV23-1 is an open reading frame, and its role is uncertain. This CDR3 is 14 amino acids long. V lost 0 bases and J lost 4; bases outside the gene matches: 1. CDR3 in amino acids: CASSQSDRGYGYTF. The CDR3 nucleotides are TGCGCCAGCAGTCAATCTGACAGGGGCTATGGCTACACCTTC.

CDR3 region: CASSPRGQRVPYEQYF. CDR3 DNA: TGTGCCAGCTCACCAAGGGGACAGCGAGTCCCCTACGAGCAGTACTTC. The V gene is TRBV18, the J gene TRBJ2-7, with 7 bases that match TRBD1. The CDR3 runs 16 residues. The germline CDR1 and CDR2 sequences are KGHSH and LQKENI. The junction had 9 bases not matched to a gene; V was cut back by 2 bases and J by 2 bases.

The V call is TRBV2, the J call TRBJ2-5; 7 nucleotides agree with TRBD1. The J segment lost 1 base and the V segment lost 5 bases, leaving 7 bases of the junction unmatched. The CDR3 sequence is 15 residues long. Germline V gives CDR1 SNHLY, CDR2 FYNNEI. The CDR3 here is CASSRQGVPQETQYF. CDR3 nucleotide sequence: TGTGCCAGCAGTAGACAGGGAGTCCCCCAAGAGACCCAGTACTTC.

The chain couples TRBV30 to TRBJ1-2; D gene unclear. The CDR3 extends over 12 amino acids. With 0 bases removed from V and 8 bases from J, the gap between germline ends came to 10 bases. Germline lookup yields CDR1 GTSNPN and CDR2 SVGIG (reference sequence). DNA of the CDR3: TGTGCCTGGAGTGTACGACTTGGGGGCTACACCTTC. Protein: CAWSVRLGGYTF.

This rearrangement joins TRBV13 to TRBJ2-3, with 10 bases identical to TRBD2. V shed 5 bases and J 6 bases; nucleotides not matched to a gene: 11. The CDR3 sequence is 16 residues long. Germline CDR1 is PRHDT and CDR2 is FYEKMQ (reference sequence). The CDR3: CASSNQLAGVSDTQYF. As DNA, the CDR3 is TGTGCCAGCAGCAACCAGCTAGCGGGAGTATCGGATACGCAGTATTTT.

The table lists this clone with a count of one. The chain combines TRBV6-2 or TRBV6-3 with TRBJ2-7, with D perhaps matching TRBD2 (5 bases). The CDR3 totals 14 residues. The germline V gene encodes CDR1 MNHEY and CDR2 SVGEGT. The V and J ends lost 2 bases and 7 bases respectively, with 15 bases between them. CDR3 DNA sequence: TGTGCCAGCAGTTACAGCACGGGATCGAGGGAGCAGTACTTC. Its translation: CASSYSTGSREQYF.

The chain is built from TRBV24-1 and TRBJ1-1; 9 nucleotides match TRBD1. Germline loops: CDR1 KGHDR, CDR2 SFDVKD. The CDR3 spans 15 residues. V dropped 2 bases and J dropped 4; count of bases not matched to a gene: 4. Here the CDR3 reads CATSDSKTGGTEAFF. The CDR3 DNA reads TGTGCCACCAGTGATTCTAAGACAGGGGGCACTGAAGCTTTCTTT.